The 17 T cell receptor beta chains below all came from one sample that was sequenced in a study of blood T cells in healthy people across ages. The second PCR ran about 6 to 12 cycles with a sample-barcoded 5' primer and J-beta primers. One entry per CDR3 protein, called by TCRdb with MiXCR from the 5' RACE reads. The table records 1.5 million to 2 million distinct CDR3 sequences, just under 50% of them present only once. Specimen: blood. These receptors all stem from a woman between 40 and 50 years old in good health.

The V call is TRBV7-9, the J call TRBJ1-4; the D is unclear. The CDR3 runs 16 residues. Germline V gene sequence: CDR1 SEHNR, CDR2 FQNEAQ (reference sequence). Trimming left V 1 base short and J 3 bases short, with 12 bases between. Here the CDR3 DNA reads TGTGCCAGCAGCTTAGATGGGAGCTTGCCTAATGAAAAACTGTTTTTT. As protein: CASSLDGSLPNEKLFF.

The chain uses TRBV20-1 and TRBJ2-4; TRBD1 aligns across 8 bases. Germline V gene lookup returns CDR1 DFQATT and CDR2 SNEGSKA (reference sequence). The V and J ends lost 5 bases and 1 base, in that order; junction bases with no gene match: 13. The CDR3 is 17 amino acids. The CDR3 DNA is TGCAGTGCTTCGACAGGGGACGAGTGGTTGGCCAAAAACATTCAGTACTTC. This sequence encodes CSASTGDEWLAKNIQYF.

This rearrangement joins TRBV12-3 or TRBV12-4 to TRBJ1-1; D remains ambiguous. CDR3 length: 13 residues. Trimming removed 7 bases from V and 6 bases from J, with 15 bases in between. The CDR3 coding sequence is TGTGCCAGCAATATACTGGGAAACGCTGAAGCTTTCTTT. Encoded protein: CASNILGNAEAFF.

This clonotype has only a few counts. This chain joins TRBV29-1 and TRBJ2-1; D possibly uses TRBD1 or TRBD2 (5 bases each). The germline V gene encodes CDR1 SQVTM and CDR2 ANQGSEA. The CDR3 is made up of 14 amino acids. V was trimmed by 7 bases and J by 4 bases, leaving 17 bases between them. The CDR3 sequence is CSAPRDGGYNEQFF. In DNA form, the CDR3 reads TGCAGCGCCCCTCGGGACGGAGGATACAATGAGCAGTTCTTC.

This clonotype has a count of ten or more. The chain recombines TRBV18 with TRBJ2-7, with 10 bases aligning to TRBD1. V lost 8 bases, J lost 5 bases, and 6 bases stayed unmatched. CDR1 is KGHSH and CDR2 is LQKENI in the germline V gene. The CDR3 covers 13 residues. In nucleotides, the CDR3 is TGTGCCAGCAGCCCGGGACAGGGGAACGAGCAGTACTTC. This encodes CASSPGQGNEQYF.

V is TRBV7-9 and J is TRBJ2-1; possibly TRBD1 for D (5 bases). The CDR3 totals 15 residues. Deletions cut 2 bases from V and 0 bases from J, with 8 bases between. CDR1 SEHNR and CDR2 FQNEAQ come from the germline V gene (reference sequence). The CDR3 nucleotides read TGTGCCAGCAGCTTACAGGGCCTCTCCTACAATGAGCAGTTCTTC. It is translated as CASSLQGLSYNEQFF.

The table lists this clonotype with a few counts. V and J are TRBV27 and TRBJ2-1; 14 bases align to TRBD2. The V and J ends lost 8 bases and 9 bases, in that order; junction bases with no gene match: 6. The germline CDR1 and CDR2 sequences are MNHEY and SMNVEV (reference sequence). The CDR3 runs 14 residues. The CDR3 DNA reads TGTGCCAGCCGACTAGCGGGGGGGCCCGCTGAGCAGTTCTTC. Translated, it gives CASRLAGGPAEQFF.

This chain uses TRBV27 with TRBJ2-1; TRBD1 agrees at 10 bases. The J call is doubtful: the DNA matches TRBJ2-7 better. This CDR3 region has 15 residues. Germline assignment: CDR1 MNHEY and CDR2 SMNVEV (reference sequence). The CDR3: CASSSDRGRRNEQYF. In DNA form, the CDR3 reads TGTGCCAGCAGTTCAGACAGGGGGCGCCGGAATGAGCAGTACTTC.

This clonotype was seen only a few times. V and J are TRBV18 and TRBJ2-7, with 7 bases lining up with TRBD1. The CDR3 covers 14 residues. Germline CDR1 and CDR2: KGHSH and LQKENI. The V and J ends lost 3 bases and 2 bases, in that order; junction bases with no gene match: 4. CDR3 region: CASSPTGTAYEQYF. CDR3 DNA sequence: TGTGCCAGCTCACCTACCGGGACAGCCTACGAGCAGTACTTC.

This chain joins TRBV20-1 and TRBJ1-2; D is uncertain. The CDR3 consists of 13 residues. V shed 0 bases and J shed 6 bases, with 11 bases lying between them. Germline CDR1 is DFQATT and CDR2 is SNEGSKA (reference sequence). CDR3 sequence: CSAREFGSHGYTF. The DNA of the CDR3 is TGCAGTGCTAGAGAATTTGGCAGTCATGGCTACACCTTC.

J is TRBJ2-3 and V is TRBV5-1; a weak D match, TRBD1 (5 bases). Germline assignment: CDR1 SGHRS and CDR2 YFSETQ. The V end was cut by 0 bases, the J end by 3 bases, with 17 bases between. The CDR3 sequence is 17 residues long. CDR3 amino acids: CASSLVGQGKPTDTQYF. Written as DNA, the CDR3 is TGCGCCAGCAGCTTGGTTGGGCAGGGAAAACCAACAGATACGCAGTATTTT.

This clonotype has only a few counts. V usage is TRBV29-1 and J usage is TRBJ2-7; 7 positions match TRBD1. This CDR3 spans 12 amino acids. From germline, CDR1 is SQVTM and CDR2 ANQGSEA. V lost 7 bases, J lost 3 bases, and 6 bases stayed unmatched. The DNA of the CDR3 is TGCAGCGCGACGGGACAGATCTACGAGCAGTACTTC. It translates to CSATGQIYEQYF.

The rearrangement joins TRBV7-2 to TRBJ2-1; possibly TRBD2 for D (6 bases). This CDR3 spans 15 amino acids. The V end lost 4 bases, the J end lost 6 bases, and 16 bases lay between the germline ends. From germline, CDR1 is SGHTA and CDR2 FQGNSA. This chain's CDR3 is CASSYRLGAGNEQFF. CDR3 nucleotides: TGTGCCAGCAGCTACCGACTAGGGGCCGGCAATGAGCAGTTCTTC.

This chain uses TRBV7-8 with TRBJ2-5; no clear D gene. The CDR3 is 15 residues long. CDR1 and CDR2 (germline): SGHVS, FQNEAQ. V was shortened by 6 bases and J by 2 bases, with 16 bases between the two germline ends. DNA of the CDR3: TGTGCCAGCAGTTCCAATAGGAGAGATCAAGAGACCCAGTACTTC. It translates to CASSSNRRDQETQYF.

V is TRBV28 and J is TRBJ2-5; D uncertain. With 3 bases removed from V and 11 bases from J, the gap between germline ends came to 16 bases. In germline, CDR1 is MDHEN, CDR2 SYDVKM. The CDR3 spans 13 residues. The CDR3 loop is CASSFSRSNEQYF. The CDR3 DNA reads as TGTGCCAGCAGTTTCTCCAGGAGCAATGAGCAGTACTTC.

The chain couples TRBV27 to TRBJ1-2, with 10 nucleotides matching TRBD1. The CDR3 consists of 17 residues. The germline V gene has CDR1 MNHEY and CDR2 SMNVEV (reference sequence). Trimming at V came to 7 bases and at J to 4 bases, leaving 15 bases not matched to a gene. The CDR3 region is CASTQGPRQGAFYGYTF. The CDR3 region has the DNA TGTGCCAGCACCCAGGGGCCCCGACAGGGGGCCTTCTATGGCTACACCTTC.

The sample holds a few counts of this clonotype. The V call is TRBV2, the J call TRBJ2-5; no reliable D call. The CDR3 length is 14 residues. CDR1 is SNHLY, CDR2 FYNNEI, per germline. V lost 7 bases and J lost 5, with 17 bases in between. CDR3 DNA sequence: TGTGCCAGCACCCTTGGGTCGGTTTCGGAGACCCAGTACTTC. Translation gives CASTLGSVSETQYF.